This T cell receptor (beta chain) was found in a study of CD8 T cells in Susac syndrome. V dropped 4 bases and J dropped 6 bases, with 10 bases sitting between them. The CDR3 covers 13 residues. The germline CDR1 and CDR2 sequences are SEHNR and FQNEAQ (reference sequence). RNA totalling roughly 0.5 to 1 ug underwent reverse transcription with random hexamers. TCRdb ran MiXCR on the immunoSEQ multiplex PCR reads and lists one entry per CDR3 protein. This repertoire shows 150,000 or so distinct CDR3 sequences, around 95% found once; its top ten account for 0.14% to 0.15%. V usage is TRBV7-9 and J usage is TRBJ2-1; the D gene is possibly TRBD2 (6 bases). The receptor's source is a human donor with multiple sclerosis. Sequencing was carried out using CD8+ T cells from PBMCs. The CDR3 DNA sequence: TGTGCCAGCAGCTCATCGCGGGGCAATGAGCAGTTCTTC. It specifies CASSSSRGNEQFF. Looking up the rest from reference TRBV7-9 and TRBJ2-1 gives the full variable domain: DTGVSQNPRHKITKRGQNVTFRCDPISEHNRLYWYRQTLGQGPEFLTYFQNEAQLEKSRLLSDRFSAERPKGSFSTLEIQRTEQGDSAMYLCASSSSRGNEQFFGPGTRLTVL.